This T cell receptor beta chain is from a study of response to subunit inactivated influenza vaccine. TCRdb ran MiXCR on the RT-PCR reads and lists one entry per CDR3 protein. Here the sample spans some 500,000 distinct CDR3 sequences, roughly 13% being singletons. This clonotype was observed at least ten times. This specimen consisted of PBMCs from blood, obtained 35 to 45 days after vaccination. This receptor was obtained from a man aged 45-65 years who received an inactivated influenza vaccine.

The DNA of the CDR3 is TGTGCCAGCGGGCGGGGGGACGCCTACAATGAGCAGTTCTTC. Its protein is CASGRGDAYNEQFF. This chain uses TRBV7-9 with TRBJ2-1; 8 nucleotides line up with TRBD2. Germline CDR1 and CDR2: SEHNR and FQNEAQ (reference sequence). J was trimmed by 2 bases and V by 8 bases; bases with no gene match: 5. CDR3 length: 14 amino acids. Full variable domain (rest looked up from reference TRBV7-9 and TRBJ2-1): DTGVSQNPRHKITKRGQNVTFRCDPISEHNRLYWYRQTLGQGPEFLTYFQNEAQLEKSRLLSDRFSAERPKGSFSTLEIQRTEQGDSAMYLCASGRGDAYNEQFFGPGTRLTVL.